These 5 T cell receptor beta chains came from one sample sequenced in a study of early T cells in non-severe SARS-CoV-2 infection. One entry per CDR3 protein results from TCRdb running MiXCR on the 5' RACE reads. The table has about 64,000 distinct CDR3 sequences, roughly 13% seen once. The sequenced sample was whole blood. The receptors come from an adult who was a healthcare worker with PCR-confirmed SARS-CoV-2 infection or an uninfected control (not recorded which).

The sample holds many counts of this clonotype. This chain connects TRBV7-8 to TRBJ2-7; the match to TRBD1 covers 9 bases. The CDR3 totals 17 residues. The germline CDR1 and CDR2 sequences are SGHVS and FQNEAQ. V shed 4 bases and J 6 bases; nucleotides not matched to a gene: 16. CDR3 residues: CASSSRGRGTGSSEQYF. The CDR3, as DNA: TGTGCCAGCAGCTCCCGGGGTCGGGGGACAGGGTCTTCCGAGCAGTACTTC.

At least ten counts were recorded for this clonotype. The chain couples TRBV2 to TRBJ2-4, with D unclear. This CDR3 contains 15 residues. Between the trimmed V and J ends, which lost 8 bases and 0 bases, there was a span of 14 bases. CDR1 SNHLY and CDR2 FYNNEI come from the germline V gene. In DNA, the CDR3 is TGTGCCAGCCTAACTTCCTTACTAGCCAAAAACATTCAGTACTTC. It specifies CASLTSLLAKNIQYF.

There are a few counts of this clonotype. The genes are TRBV20-1 and TRBJ2-3, with D hard to call. The germline V gene encodes CDR1 DFQATT and CDR2 SNEGSKA (reference sequence). The CDR3 covers 14 residues. V was cut by 1 base and J by 2 bases, with 10 bases left in between. Here the CDR3 DNA reads TGCAGTGCTAGAGGGACCTTCTTCACAGATACGCAGTATTTT. Residues: CSARGTFFTDTQYF.

The sample holds a few counts of this clonotype. This sequence joins TRBV7-9 and TRBJ2-7, with D tentatively TRBD2 (6 bases). With 5 bases removed from V and 0 bases from J, the gap between germline ends came to 11 bases. Germline CDR1 SEHNR, CDR2 FQNEAQ (reference sequence). This CDR3 is built from 14 residues. CDR3 in amino acids: CASSGGTPSYEQYF. In nucleotides, the CDR3 is TGTGCCAGCAGCGGCGGGACGCCCTCCTACGAGCAGTACTTC.

This clonotype was seen a few times. The J gene is TRBJ1-5, the V gene TRBV7-2; D may be TRBD1 (5 bases). Germline V gene sequence: CDR1 SGHTA, CDR2 FQGNSA. The CDR3 sequence is 14 residues long. Between the trimmed V and J ends, which lost 5 bases and 4 bases, there was a span of 12 bases. The CDR3 protein is CASSVRRGNQPQHF. DNA for the CDR3: TGTGCCAGCAGCGTGCGACGGGGGAATCAGCCCCAGCATTTT.